The next 9 T cell receptor beta chains were all read from a single sample in a study of metastatic and nonmetastatic thyroid tumors. With MiXCR, TCRdb reprocessed the PCR reads. Altogether roughly 10,000 clones are present, approximately 33% being singletons, with the ten largest covering about 4.8%. Patients had received no treatment of any kind before thyroid surgery. The sequenced sample was tumor tissue. Receptors were obtained from a female donor with papillary thyroid cancer or a benign thyroid nodule (not recorded which). Some clones in this sample may be carry-over from other donors' samples.

This clone is medium-sized (0.01 to 0.1%) by share. The chain is built from TRBV10-2 and TRBJ1-1, with a tentative D call TRBD1 (5 bases). Germline-derived CDR1 and CDR2 are WSHSY and SAAADI. Deletions cut 8 bases from V and 4 bases from J, with 8 bases between. This CDR3 has 11 residues. The CDR3 spells CASLGGTEAFF. The CDR3 bases are TGCGCCAGCCTCGGGGGCACTGAAGCTTTCTTT.

This sequence joins TRBV30 and TRBJ1-6; D might be TRBD1 (5 bases). V lost 2 bases and J lost 8, with 10 bases in between. The CDR3 runs to 13 residues. Germline lookup yields CDR1 GTSNPN and CDR2 SVGIG (reference sequence). DNA of the CDR3: TGTGCCTGGAGTCAGGGTCGGGATTCACCCCTCCACTTT. Its protein is CAWSQGRDSPLHF.

By share, this clone counts as medium-sized. This chain joins TRBV18 and TRBJ2-7; tentatively, D is TRBD2 (5 bases). This CDR3 contains 17 residues. Germline V lookup: CDR1 KGHSH, CDR2 LQKENI. V was cut by 6 bases and J by 5 bases, with 26 bases left in between. CDR3 residues: CASSLMRGSGIGDEQYF. The CDR3 DNA is TGTGCCAGCTCCCTAATGCGAGGGAGCGGCATTGGGGACGAGCAGTACTTC.

CDR3 DNA: TGTGCCAGCAGCCCAGGGGGGGCTAATGGCTACACCTTC. Translation gives CASSPGGANGYTF. The V and J genes are TRBV5-4 and TRBJ1-2, with 7 positions matching TRBD1. J gave up 6 bases and V 4 bases, and 6 bases lay outside the gene matches. This CDR3 region has 13 residues. Germline V gives CDR1 SGHNT, CDR2 YYREEE (reference sequence).

By sample fraction, this clone is medium-sized. The gene calls are TRBV14 and TRBJ2-6; D not resolved. Germline CDR1 SGHDN, CDR2 FVKESK. V dropped 2 bases and J dropped 0 bases, with 5 bases sitting between them. The CDR3 is 15 residues long. The CDR3 loop reads CASSQSHSGANVLTF. DNA for the CDR3: TGTGCCAGCAGCCAATCTCACTCTGGGGCCAACGTCCTGACTTTC.

This clone was seen many times. The chain couples TRBV6-1 to TRBJ1-4; tentative D call: TRBD1 (6 bases). In germline, CDR1 is MNHNS, CDR2 SASEGT. V gave up 1 base and J gave up 7 bases, with 13 bases separating them. The CDR3 has 15 amino acids. The CDR3 loop reads CASSEVAGEGEKLFF. For the CDR3, the DNA is TGTGCCAGCAGTGAAGTGGCAGGGGAAGGTGAAAAACTGTTTTTT.

This rearrangement joins TRBV5-1 to TRBJ2-1; D is undetermined. The germline V and J ends were trimmed by 0 bases and 2 bases, with 9 bases remaining between them. CDR1 and CDR2 from the germline V gene are SGHRS and YFSETQ. This CDR3 contains 15 residues. CDR3 sequence: CASSLVSRTYNEQFF. The CDR3 DNA reads TGCGCCAGCAGCTTGGTTAGCAGAACCTACAATGAGCAGTTCTTC.

The J gene is TRBJ1-1, the V gene TRBV7-6; no firm D call. CDR1 and CDR2 (germline): SGHVS, FNYEAQ. This CDR3 spans 16 amino acids. Trimming stripped 3 bases from V and 7 bases from J, with 21 bases between. This CDR3 reads CASSLGSRAGTGEAFF. CDR3 DNA sequence: TGTGCCAGCAGCTTGGGGTCCCGGGCGGGCACGGGTGAAGCTTTCTTT.

This clone counts as medium-sized (0.01 to 0.1%). Distinct nucleotide sequences in the sample also encode this CDR3. The chain combines TRBV7-8 with TRBJ2-3, with D hard to call. V lost 8 bases and J 0 bases, leaving 12 bases between the germline ends. The germline V gene encodes CDR1 SGHVS and CDR2 FQNEAQ. The length of the CDR3 is 14 residues. The chain's CDR3 is CASQAHPSTDTQYF. In DNA form, the CDR3 reads TGTGCCAGCCAAGCGCATCCTAGCACAGATACGCAGTATTTT.